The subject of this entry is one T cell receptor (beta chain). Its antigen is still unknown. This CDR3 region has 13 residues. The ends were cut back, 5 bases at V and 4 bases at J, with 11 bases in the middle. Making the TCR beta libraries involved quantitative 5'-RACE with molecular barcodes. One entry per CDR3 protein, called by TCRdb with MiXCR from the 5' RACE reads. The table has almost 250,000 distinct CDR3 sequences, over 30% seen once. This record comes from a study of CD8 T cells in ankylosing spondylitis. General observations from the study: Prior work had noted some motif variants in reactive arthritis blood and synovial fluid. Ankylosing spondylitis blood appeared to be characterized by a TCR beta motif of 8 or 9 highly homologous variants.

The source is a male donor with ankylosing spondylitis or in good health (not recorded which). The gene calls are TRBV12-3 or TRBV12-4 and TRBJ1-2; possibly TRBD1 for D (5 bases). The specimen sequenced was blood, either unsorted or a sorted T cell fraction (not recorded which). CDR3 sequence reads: CASSRDGLYGYTF. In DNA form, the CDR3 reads TGTGCCAGCAGTCGGGACGGTCTCTATGGCTACACCTTC.